This TCR beta chain emerged from a study of brain T cells in children with intractable seizures. TCRdb's table, derived via immunoSEQ multiplex PCR, lists solely in-frame clones and lacks some. The sample has 70,000 to 90,000 clones, more than 85% seen once. In this sample, this clone turned up a few times. This CDR3 contains 14 residues. V trimming: 6 bases; J trimming: 8 bases; junction bases outside the gene matches: 8. Germline V gene sequence: CDR1 KGHSH, CDR2 LQKENI. The chain employs TRBV18 and TRBJ1-4; TRBD1 matches 8 bases. The clonotype was recovered from a boy under three years old with tuberous sclerosis and intractable seizures. Sequences were derived from peripheral blood, sampled at surgery. The CDR3 here is CASSPDRVAEKLFF. The CDR3 DNA reads TGTGCCAGCTCTCCGGACAGGGTAGCCGAAAAACTGTTTTTT.